These T cell receptor beta chains were read from a single sample in a study of CD8 T cells in Susac syndrome. TCRdb fed the immunoSEQ multiplex PCR reads into MiXCR, producing one record per CDR3 protein. The data contain roughly 120,000 distinct CDR3 sequences, 90% to 95% of them singletons. The sample taken for sequencing was CD4+ T cells from PBMCs. The receptors come from a human donor in good health. Each CDR3 is given with its conserved first and last residue. The D gene is left open where the match is weak. The listing skips clone size in some rows; elsewhere it reads once, few, many or a size class.

clone_size: -; j_call: TRBJ1-2; d_call: TRBD1; v_call: TRBV6-6; cdr3_aa: CASSSTGGTGGYTF; cdr3_nt: TGTGCCAGCAGTTCCACAGGGGGGACGGGCGGCTACACCTTC
clone_size: few; j_call: TRBJ1-1; d_call: -; v_call: TRBV5-1; cdr3_aa: CASVQGSGNTEAFF; cdr3_nt: TGCGCCAGCGTTCAAGGGTCGGGGAACACTGAAGCTTTCTTT
clone_size: -; j_call: TRBJ1-1; d_call: -; v_call: TRBV20-1; cdr3_aa: CSARDLGRMDTEAFF; cdr3_nt: TGCAGTGCTAGAGATTTAGGGCGGATGGACACTGAAGCTTTCTTT
clone_size: -; j_call: TRBJ1-6; d_call: -; v_call: TRBV14; cdr3_aa: CASSQLGKGDNSPLHF; cdr3_nt: TGTGCCAGCAGCCAATTGGGGAAAGGGGATAATTCACCCCTCCACTTT
clone_size: -; j_call: TRBJ2-3; d_call: -; v_call: TRBV19; cdr3_aa: CATLPRASGGGDTQYF; cdr3_nt: TGTGCCACCCTACCGAGGGCTAGCGGAGGGGGAGATACGCAGTATTTT
clone_size: -; j_call: TRBJ1-3; d_call: -; v_call: TRBV10-3; cdr3_aa: CAISEGALLAFGNTIYF; cdr3_nt: TGTGCCATCAGTGAAGGGGCTTTATTAGCCTTTGGAAACACCATATATTTT
clone_size: -; j_call: TRBJ1-5; d_call: TRBD1; v_call: TRBV27; cdr3_aa: CASRLTGVGNQPQHF; cdr3_nt: TGTGCCAGCAGGTTGACAGGGGTGGGCAATCAGCCCCAGCATTTT
clone_size: -; j_call: TRBJ2-1; d_call: -; v_call: TRBV6-5; cdr3_aa: CASSYSPDSSYNEQFF; cdr3_nt: TGTGCCAGCAGTTACTCTCCCGATAGCTCCTACAATGAGCAGTTCTTC
clone_size: -; j_call: TRBJ2-2; d_call: -; v_call: TRBV4-3; cdr3_aa: CASTSKHLGTGELFF; cdr3_nt: TGCGCCAGCACCTCTAAACACCTAGGGACCGGGGAGCTGTTTTTT
clone_size: -; j_call: TRBJ2-1; d_call: -; v_call: TRBV12-5; cdr3_aa: CASGSVYNEQFF; cdr3_nt: TGTGCTAGTGGTTCAGTCTACAATGAGCAGTTCTTC
clone_size: -; j_call: TRBJ1-2; d_call: TRBD1; v_call: TRBV7-2; cdr3_aa: CASSFPPGTGEGYTF; cdr3_nt: TGTGCCAGCAGCTTTCCCCCCGGGACAGGGGAAGGCTACACCTTC
clone_size: -; j_call: TRBJ2-1; d_call: TRBD2; v_call: TRBV20-1; cdr3_aa: CSARDFASGTYNEQFF; cdr3_nt: TGCAGTGCTAGAGATTTCGCTAGCGGGACCTACAATGAGCAGTTCTTC
clone_size: -; j_call: TRBJ2-1; d_call: -; v_call: TRBV14; cdr3_aa: CASSQRDLSSREQFF; cdr3_nt: TGTGCCAGCAGCCAGCGGGACCTATCCTCTCGCGAGCAGTTCTTC
clone_size: -; j_call: TRBJ2-3; d_call: -; v_call: TRBV7-2; cdr3_aa: CASSPLGPRTDTQYF; cdr3_nt: TGTGCCAGCAGCCCCCTGGGGCCCCGCACAGATACGCAGTATTTT
clone_size: -; j_call: TRBJ2-1; d_call: TRBD1; v_call: TRBV7-9; cdr3_aa: CASSPTPTGADQFF; cdr3_nt: TGTGCCAGCAGCCCCACTCCGACAGGGGCCGATCAGTTCTTC
clone_size: -; j_call: TRBJ1-5; d_call: -; v_call: TRBV24-1; cdr3_aa: CATSDPDVPAYSNQPQHF; cdr3_nt: TGTGCCACCAGTGACCCGGACGTACCGGCCTATAGCAATCAGCCCCAGCATTTT
clone_size: -; j_call: TRBJ1-3; d_call: -; v_call: TRBV2; cdr3_aa: CASSQNSAGNTIYF; cdr3_nt: TGTGCCAGCAGCCAGAACTCGGCTGGAAACACCATATATTTT
clone_size: -; j_call: TRBJ2-3; d_call: -; v_call: TRBV20-1; cdr3_aa: CSAAPHTDTQYF; cdr3_nt: TGCAGTGCCGCTCCCCACACAGATACGCAGTATTTT
clone_size: -; j_call: TRBJ2-3; d_call: TRBD2; v_call: TRBV27; cdr3_aa: CASSFETSGTDTQYF; cdr3_nt: TGTGCCAGCAGTTTTGAAACTAGCGGCACAGATACGCAGTATTTT
clone_size: few; j_call: TRBJ2-5; d_call: -; v_call: TRBV10-3; cdr3_aa: CASSDGLQETQYF; cdr3_nt: TGTGCCTCGTCGGATGGGCTACAAGAGACCCAGTACTTC
clone_size: -; j_call: TRBJ1-5; d_call: -; v_call: TRBV11-2; cdr3_aa: CASSPSGNQPQHF; cdr3_nt: TGTGCCAGCAGCCCCTCAGGCAATCAGCCCCAGCATTTT
clone_size: -; j_call: TRBJ2-1; d_call: TRBD2; v_call: TRBV13; cdr3_aa: CASTLRWLAGGRSYNEQFF; cdr3_nt: TGTGCCAGCACCCTCAGGTGGCTAGCGGGGGGTCGATCCTACAATGAGCAGTTCTTC
clone_size: -; j_call: TRBJ2-5; d_call: -; v_call: TRBV5-1; cdr3_aa: CASSLSPLGTESQETQYF; cdr3_nt: TGCGCCAGCAGCTTGAGCCCGTTGGGGACGGAGAGCCAAGAGACCCAGTACTTC
clone_size: -; j_call: TRBJ2-6; d_call: TRBD2; v_call: TRBV30; cdr3_aa: CAWKGGAYISGANVLTF; cdr3_nt: TGTGCCTGGAAGGGAGGGGCCTATATCTCTGGGGCCAACGTCCTGACTTTC
clone_size: -; j_call: TRBJ1-2; d_call: -; v_call: TRBV27; cdr3_aa: CASSLILGQGVNYGYTF; cdr3_nt: TGTGCCAGCAGTTTAATTCTAGGGCAGGGCGTTAACTATGGCTACACCTTC
clone_size: -; j_call: TRBJ2-3; d_call: -; v_call: TRBV2; cdr3_aa: CASVGLGDTQYF; cdr3_nt: TGTGCCAGCGTGGGTCTGGGAGATACGCAGTATTTT
clone_size: -; j_call: TRBJ1-5; d_call: -; v_call: TRBV2; cdr3_aa: CASSEGFNQPQHF; cdr3_nt: TGTGCCAGCAGTGAGGGATTTAATCAGCCCCAGCATTTT
clone_size: -; j_call: TRBJ2-7; d_call: TRBD2; v_call: TRBV7-9; cdr3_aa: CASSLSHSGSGEQYF; cdr3_nt: TGTGCCAGCAGCTTATCACATAGCGGGAGTGGCGAGCAGTACTTC
clone_size: -; j_call: TRBJ1-2; d_call: -; v_call: TRBV20-1; cdr3_aa: CSARNHRVLGYTF; cdr3_nt: TGCAGTGCTAGAAACCACAGGGTTTTGGGCTACACCTTC
clone_size: -; j_call: TRBJ2-5; d_call: -; v_call: TRBV6-2/TRBV6-3; cdr3_aa: CASTPRGSPEGETQYF; cdr3_nt: TGTGCCAGCACCCCTCGGGGGAGCCCGGAGGGAGAGACCCAGTACTTC
clone_size: few; j_call: TRBJ2-7; d_call: TRBD2; v_call: TRBV5-1; cdr3_aa: CASSLTSDYEQYF; cdr3_nt: TGCGCCAGCAGCTTGACTAGCGATTACGAGCAGTACTTC
clone_size: -; j_call: TRBJ2-5; d_call: TRBD2; v_call: TRBV6-2/TRBV6-3; cdr3_aa: CASSLGLAGGMETQYF; cdr3_nt: TGTGCCAGCAGTCTTGGACTAGCGGGAGGGATGGAGACCCAGTACTTC
clone_size: -; j_call: TRBJ2-5; d_call: TRBD1; v_call: TRBV9; cdr3_aa: CASSPHPTGQETQYF; cdr3_nt: TGTGCCAGCAGCCCGCACCCGACAGGGCAAGAGACCCAGTACTTC
clone_size: once; j_call: TRBJ2-1; d_call: TRBD2; v_call: TRBV27; cdr3_aa: CASSQRLAVHNEQFF; cdr3_nt: TGTGCCAGCAGTCAGCGACTAGCGGTCCACAATGAGCAGTTCTTC
clone_size: -; j_call: TRBJ2-7; d_call: TRBD2; v_call: TRBV7-9; cdr3_aa: CASSAGRVAGIEQYF; cdr3_nt: TGTGCCAGCAGCGCAGGGCGGGTAGCGGGAATCGAGCAGTACTTC
clone_size: -; j_call: TRBJ1-2; d_call: TRBD1; v_call: TRBV19; cdr3_aa: CASSISQGAFYGYTF; cdr3_nt: TGTGCCAGTAGTATCAGCCAGGGGGCTTTCTATGGCTACACCTTC
clone_size: -; j_call: TRBJ1-1; d_call: TRBD1; v_call: TRBV18; cdr3_aa: CASSFTGANTEAFF; cdr3_nt: TGTGCCAGCTCGTTCACAGGGGCTAACACTGAAGCTTTCTTT
clone_size: -; j_call: TRBJ1-1; d_call: -; v_call: TRBV4-2; cdr3_aa: CASSQDLWITEAFF; cdr3_nt: TGTGCCAGCAGCCAAGACTTGTGGATCACTGAAGCTTTCTTT
clone_size: few; j_call: TRBJ2-7; d_call: TRBD2; v_call: TRBV3-1; cdr3_aa: CASSPEGLAGAARSGYEQYF; cdr3_nt: TGTGCCAGCAGCCCCGAGGGACTAGCCGGAGCCGCCCGATCGGGCTACGAGCAGTACTTC
clone_size: -; j_call: TRBJ2-7; d_call: TRBD2; v_call: TRBV20-1; cdr3_aa: CSAREAGIYEQYF; cdr3_nt: TGCAGTGCTAGAGAAGCGGGGATCTACGAGCAGTACTTC
clone_size: -; j_call: TRBJ2-7; d_call: -; v_call: TRBV7-8; cdr3_aa: CASSYRDGLQYF; cdr3_nt: TGTGCCAGCAGCTACCGGGACGGCCTGCAGTACTTC
clone_size: -; j_call: TRBJ2-7; d_call: TRBD2; v_call: TRBV4-1; cdr3_aa: CASSQGGRAHEQYF; cdr3_nt: TGCGCCAGCAGCCAGGGCGGGAGGGCCCACGAGCAGTACTTC
clone_size: -; j_call: TRBJ2-1; d_call: -; v_call: TRBV30; cdr3_aa: CAWSREAYNEQFF; cdr3_nt: TGTGCCTGGAGTAGGGAGGCCTACAATGAGCAGTTCTTC
clone_size: -; j_call: TRBJ1-6; d_call: TRBD1; v_call: TRBV5-1; cdr3_aa: CASSSVGQAGGSPLHF; cdr3_nt: TGCGCCAGCAGCTCCGTCGGACAGGCCGGTGGTTCACCCCTCCACTTT
clone_size: once; j_call: TRBJ2-7; d_call: -; v_call: TRBV6-1; cdr3_aa: CAIRPVAIYEQYF; cdr3_nt: TGTGCCATCCGACCGGTAGCGATATACGAGCAGTACTTC
clone_size: -; j_call: TRBJ2-6; d_call: -; v_call: TRBV20-1; cdr3_aa: CSATSRGAGANVLTF; cdr3_nt: TGCAGTGCTACCTCAAGGGGTGCTGGGGCCAACGTCCTGACTTTC
clone_size: once; j_call: TRBJ2-1; d_call: -; v_call: TRBV13; cdr3_aa: CASNILGIAITEQFF; cdr3_nt: TGTGCCAGCAATATCCTGGGGATTGCAATCACTGAGCAGTTCTTC
clone_size: -; j_call: TRBJ2-3; d_call: -; v_call: TRBV7-3; cdr3_aa: CASSLTLEDTQYF; cdr3_nt: TGTGCCAGCAGCTTAACGCTGGAGGATACGCAGTATTTT
clone_size: -; j_call: TRBJ2-3; d_call: TRBD2; v_call: TRBV24-1; cdr3_aa: CATQGLVPDTQYF; cdr3_nt: TGTGCCACCCAAGGACTAGTCCCAGATACGCAGTATTTT
clone_size: -; j_call: TRBJ2-1; d_call: -; v_call: TRBV20-1; cdr3_aa: CSAQGNEQFF; cdr3_nt: TGCAGTGCCCAGGGTAATGAGCAGTTCTTC
clone_size: -; j_call: TRBJ1-2; d_call: TRBD1; v_call: TRBV19; cdr3_aa: CASTVQGDYGYTF; cdr3_nt: TGTGCCAGTACAGTACAGGGGGACTATGGCTACACCTTC
clone_size: -; j_call: TRBJ1-5; d_call: -; v_call: TRBV9; cdr3_aa: CASSVGTVGQPQHF; cdr3_nt: TGTGCCAGCAGCGTAGGGACCGTGGGTCAGCCCCAGCATTTT
clone_size: -; j_call: TRBJ1-2; d_call: -; v_call: TRBV2; cdr3_aa: CASTEQDYGYTF; cdr3_nt: TGTGCCAGCACCGAACAGGACTATGGCTACACCTTC
clone_size: -; j_call: TRBJ1-5; d_call: -; v_call: TRBV12-3/TRBV12-4; cdr3_aa: CASSTAGVGNNQPQHF; cdr3_nt: TGTGCCAGCAGTACAGCGGGCGTAGGAAACAATCAGCCCCAGCATTTT
clone_size: -; j_call: TRBJ1-2; d_call: TRBD1; v_call: TRBV12-3/TRBV12-4; cdr3_aa: CASSPTGGYGYTF; cdr3_nt: TGTGCCAGCAGCCCGACAGGGGGCTATGGCTACACCTTC